This T cell receptor (beta chain) appears in the sequencing data of a study of CD8+ T cells in alopecia areata. CDR3 length: 15 amino acids. Germline V CDR1 and CDR2: MNHNS, SASEGT. Trimming removed 3 bases from V and 6 bases from J; junction bases left unmatched: 8. This clone was detected a few times. Its antigen is as yet unknown. The sequencing template was cDNA reverse transcribed from extracted RNA. Assay used: immunoSEQ multiplex PCR; TCRdb lists only in-frame clones, some missing. The sample yields approximately 200,000 clones, 50% to 60% seen once. The treatment was: oral pan-JAK inhibitor, 5-10 mg twice daily. Study results and caveats: The study found that many expanded lesional clones persisted in scalp and blood during tofacitinib. TCR sharing was clearer in mice than between patients, perhaps partly owing to patient HLA diversity.

The chain joins TRBV6-1 to TRBJ1-2; TRBD1 matches 9 bases. The TCR was taken from a human donor with alopecia areata. The sample in question was CD4+ T cells sorted from blood, obtained at week 4, from a patient treated with tofacitinib. CDR3 protein: CASSESGTGSHGYTF. CDR3 in DNA: TGTGCCAGCAGTGAGTCCGGGACAGGGTCCCATGGCTACACCTTC.